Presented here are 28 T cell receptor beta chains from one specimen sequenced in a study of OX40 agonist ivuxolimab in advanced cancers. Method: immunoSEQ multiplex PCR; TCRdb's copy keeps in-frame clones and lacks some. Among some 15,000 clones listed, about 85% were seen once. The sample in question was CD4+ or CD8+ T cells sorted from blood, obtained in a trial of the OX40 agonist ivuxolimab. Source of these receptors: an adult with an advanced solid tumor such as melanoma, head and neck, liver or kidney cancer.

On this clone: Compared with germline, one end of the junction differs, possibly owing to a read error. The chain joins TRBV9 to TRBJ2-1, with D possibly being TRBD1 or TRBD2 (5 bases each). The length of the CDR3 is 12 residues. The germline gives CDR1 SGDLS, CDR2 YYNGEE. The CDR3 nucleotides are TGTGCCAGCAGCGTAATGGGGGAGATCTTGATCTTC. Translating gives CASSVMGEILIF.

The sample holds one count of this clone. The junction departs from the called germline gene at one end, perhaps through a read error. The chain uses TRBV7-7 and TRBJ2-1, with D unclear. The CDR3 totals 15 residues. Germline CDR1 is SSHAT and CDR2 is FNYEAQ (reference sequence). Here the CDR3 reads CASSPYTSSYNEQFF. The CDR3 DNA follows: TGTGCTAGCAGCCCGTACACAAGCTCCTACAATGAGCAGTTCTTC.

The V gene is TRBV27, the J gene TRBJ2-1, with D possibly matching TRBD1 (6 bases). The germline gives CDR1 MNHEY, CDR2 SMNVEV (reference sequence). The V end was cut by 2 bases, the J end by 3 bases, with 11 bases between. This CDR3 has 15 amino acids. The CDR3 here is CASSLGQLSYNEQFF. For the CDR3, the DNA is TGTGCCAGCAGTTTAGGACAGCTGAGCTACAATGAGCAGTTCTTC.

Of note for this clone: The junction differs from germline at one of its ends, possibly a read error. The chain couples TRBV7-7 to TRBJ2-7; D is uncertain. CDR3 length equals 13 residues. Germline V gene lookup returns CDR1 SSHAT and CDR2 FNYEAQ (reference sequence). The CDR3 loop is CASSLGFTYEQYF. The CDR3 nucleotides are TGTGCTAGCAGCTTAGGGTTCACCTACGAGCAGTACTTC.

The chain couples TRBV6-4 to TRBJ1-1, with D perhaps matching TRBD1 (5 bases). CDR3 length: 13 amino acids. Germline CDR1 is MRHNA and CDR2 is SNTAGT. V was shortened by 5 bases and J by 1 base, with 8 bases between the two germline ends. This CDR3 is CASSQGRNTEAFF. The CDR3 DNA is TGTGCCAGCAGTCAGGGCCGGAACACTGAAGCTTTCTTT.

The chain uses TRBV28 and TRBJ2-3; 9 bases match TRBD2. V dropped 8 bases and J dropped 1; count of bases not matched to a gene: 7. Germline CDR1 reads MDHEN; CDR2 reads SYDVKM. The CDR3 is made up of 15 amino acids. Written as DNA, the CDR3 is TGTGCCAGCCGACCGGGGACTAGCCGCACAGATACGCAGTATTTT. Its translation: CASRPGTSRTDTQYF.

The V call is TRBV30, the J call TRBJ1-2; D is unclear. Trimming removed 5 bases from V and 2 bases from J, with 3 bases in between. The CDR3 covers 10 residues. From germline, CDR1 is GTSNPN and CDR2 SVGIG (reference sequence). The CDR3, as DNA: TGTGCCTGGGAAAACTATGGCTACACCTTC. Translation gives CAWENYGYTF.

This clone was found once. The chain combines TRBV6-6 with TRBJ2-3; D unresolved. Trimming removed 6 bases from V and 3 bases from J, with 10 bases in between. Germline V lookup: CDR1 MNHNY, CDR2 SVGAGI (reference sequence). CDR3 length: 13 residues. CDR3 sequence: CASSPDPTDTQYF. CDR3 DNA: TGTGCCAGCAGCCCAGACCCAACAGATACGCAGTATTTT.

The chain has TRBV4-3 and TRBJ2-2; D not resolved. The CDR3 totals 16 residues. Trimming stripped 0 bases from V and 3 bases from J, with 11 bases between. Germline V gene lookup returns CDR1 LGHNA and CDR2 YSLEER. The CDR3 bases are TGCGCCAGCAGCCAAGAGGACCAAACTTACACCGGGGAGCTGTTTTTT. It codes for CASSQEDQTYTGELFF.

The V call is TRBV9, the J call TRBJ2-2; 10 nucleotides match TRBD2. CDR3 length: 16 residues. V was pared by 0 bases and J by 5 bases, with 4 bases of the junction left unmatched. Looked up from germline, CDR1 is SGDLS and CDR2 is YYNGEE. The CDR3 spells CASSVEASGGTGELFF. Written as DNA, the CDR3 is TGTGCCAGCAGCGTAGAGGCTAGCGGGGGAACCGGGGAGCTGTTTTTT.

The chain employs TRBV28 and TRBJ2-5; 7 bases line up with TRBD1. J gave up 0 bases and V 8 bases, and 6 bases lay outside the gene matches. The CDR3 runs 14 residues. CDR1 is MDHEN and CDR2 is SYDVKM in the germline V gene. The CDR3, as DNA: TGTGCCAGCGTGACTCAGGGGGACCAAGAGACCCAGTACTTC. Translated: CASVTQGDQETQYF.

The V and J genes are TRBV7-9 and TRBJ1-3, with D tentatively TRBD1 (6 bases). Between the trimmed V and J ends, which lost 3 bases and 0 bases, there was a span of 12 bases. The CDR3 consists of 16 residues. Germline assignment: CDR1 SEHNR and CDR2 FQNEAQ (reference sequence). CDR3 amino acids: CASSLGAGSSGNTIYF. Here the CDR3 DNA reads TGTGCCAGCAGCTTGGGGGCTGGAAGCTCTGGAAACACCATATATTTT.

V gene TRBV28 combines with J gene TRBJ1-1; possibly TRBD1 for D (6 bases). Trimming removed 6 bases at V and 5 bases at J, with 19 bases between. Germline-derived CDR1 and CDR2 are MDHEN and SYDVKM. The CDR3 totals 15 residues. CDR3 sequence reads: CASRPRQASWTEAFF. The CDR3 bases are TGTGCCAGCAGGCCGCGACAGGCGAGTTGGACTGAAGCTTTCTTT. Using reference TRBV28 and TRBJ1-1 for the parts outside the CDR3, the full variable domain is DVKVTQSSRYLVKRTGEKVFLECVQDMDHENMFWYRQDPGLGLRLIYFSYDVKMKEKGDIPEGYSVSREKKERFSLILESASTNQTSMYLCASRPRQASWTEAFFGQGTRLTVV.

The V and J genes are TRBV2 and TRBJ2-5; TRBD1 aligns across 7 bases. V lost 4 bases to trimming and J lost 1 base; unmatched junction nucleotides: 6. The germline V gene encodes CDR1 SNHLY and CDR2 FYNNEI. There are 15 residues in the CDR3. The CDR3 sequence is CASSVWDSSQETQYF. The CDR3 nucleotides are TGTGCCAGCAGTGTCTGGGACAGTTCCCAAGAGACCCAGTACTTC.

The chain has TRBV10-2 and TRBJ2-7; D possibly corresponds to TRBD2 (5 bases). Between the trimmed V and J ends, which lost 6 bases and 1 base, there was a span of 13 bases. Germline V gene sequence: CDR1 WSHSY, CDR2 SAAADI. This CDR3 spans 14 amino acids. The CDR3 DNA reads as TGCGCCAGCAGCTGGGAAGCGGAATCCTACGAGCAGTACTTC. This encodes CASSWEAESYEQYF.

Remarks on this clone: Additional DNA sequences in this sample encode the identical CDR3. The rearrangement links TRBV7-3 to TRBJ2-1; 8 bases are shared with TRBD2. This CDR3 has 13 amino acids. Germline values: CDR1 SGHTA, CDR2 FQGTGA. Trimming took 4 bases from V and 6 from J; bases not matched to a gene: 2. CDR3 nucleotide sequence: TGTGCCAGCAGCTCGGGACTAGTCAATGAGCAGTTCTTC. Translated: CASSSGLVNEQFF.

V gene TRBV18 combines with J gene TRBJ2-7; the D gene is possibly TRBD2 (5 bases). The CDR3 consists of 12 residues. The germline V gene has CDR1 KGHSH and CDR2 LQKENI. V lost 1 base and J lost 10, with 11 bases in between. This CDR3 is CASSPQETTQYF. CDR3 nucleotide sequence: TGTGCCAGCTCACCACAGGAGACTACTCAGTACTTC.

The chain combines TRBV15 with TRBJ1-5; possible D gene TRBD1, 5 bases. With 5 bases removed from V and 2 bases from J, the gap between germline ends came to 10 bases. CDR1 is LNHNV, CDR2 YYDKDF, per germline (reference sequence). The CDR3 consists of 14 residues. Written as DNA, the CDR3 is TGTGCCACCAGCGGTGACAGCCGCAATCAGCCCCAGCATTTT. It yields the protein CATSGDSRNQPQHF.

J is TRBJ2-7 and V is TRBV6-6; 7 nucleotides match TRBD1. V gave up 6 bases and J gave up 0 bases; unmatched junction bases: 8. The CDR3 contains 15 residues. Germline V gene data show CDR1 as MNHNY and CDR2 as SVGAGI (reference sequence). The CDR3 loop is CASRSDRESSYEQYF. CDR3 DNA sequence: TGTGCCAGCAGAAGTGACAGGGAGTCCTCCTACGAGCAGTACTTC.

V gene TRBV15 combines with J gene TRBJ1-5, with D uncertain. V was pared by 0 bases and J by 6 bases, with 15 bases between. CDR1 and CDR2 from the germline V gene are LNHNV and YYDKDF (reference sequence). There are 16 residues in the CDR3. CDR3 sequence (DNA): TGTGCCACCAGCAGAGATGCGGGGTCCGATACTCAGCCCCAGCATTTT. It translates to CATSRDAGSDTQPQHF.

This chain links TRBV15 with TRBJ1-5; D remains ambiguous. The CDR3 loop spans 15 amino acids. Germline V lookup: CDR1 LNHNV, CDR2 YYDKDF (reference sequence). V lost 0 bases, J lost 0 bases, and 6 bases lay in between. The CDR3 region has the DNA TGTGCCACCAGCAGAGACGCATATAGCAATCAGCCCCAGCATTTT. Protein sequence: CATSRDAYSNQPQHF.

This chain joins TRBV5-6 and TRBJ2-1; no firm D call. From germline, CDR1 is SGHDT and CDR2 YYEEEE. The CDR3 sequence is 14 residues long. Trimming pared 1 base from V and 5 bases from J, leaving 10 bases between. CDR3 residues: CASSLSRRNNEQFF. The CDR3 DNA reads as TGTGCCAGCAGCTTGTCGCGAAGAAACAATGAGCAGTTCTTC.

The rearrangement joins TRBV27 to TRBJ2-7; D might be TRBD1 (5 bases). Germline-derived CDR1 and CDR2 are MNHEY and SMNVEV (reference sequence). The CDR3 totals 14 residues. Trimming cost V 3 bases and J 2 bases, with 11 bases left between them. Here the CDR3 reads CASSFTGTTYEQYF. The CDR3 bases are TGTGCCAGCAGTTTCACAGGAACAACCTACGAGCAGTACTTC.

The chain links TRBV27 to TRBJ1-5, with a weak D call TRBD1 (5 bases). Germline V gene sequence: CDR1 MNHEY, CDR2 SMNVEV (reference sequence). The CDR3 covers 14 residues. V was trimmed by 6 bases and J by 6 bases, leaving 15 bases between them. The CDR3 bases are TGTGCCAGCAGCCCGGGACCCACGTCTCAGCCCCAGCATTTT. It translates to CASSPGPTSQPQHF.

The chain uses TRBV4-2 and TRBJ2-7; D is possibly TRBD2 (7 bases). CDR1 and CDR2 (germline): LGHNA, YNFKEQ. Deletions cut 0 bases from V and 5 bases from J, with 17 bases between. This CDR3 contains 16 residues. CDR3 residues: CASSQDRRGARNEQYF. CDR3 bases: TGTGCCAGCAGCCAAGATCGTCGGGGGGCGAGGAACGAGCAGTACTTC.

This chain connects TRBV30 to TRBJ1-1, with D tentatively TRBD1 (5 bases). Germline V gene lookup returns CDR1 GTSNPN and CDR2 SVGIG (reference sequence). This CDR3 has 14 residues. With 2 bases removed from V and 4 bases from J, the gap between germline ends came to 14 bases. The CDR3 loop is CAWSLGRGSTEAFF. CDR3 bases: TGTGCCTGGAGTTTGGGTAGGGGTAGCACTGAAGCTTTCTTT.

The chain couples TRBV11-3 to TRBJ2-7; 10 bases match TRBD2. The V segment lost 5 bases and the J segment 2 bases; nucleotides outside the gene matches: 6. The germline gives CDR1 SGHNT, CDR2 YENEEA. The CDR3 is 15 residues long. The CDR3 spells CASSNRTSGTYEQYF. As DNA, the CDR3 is TGTGCCAGCAGCAACAGGACTAGCGGAACCTACGAGCAGTACTTC.

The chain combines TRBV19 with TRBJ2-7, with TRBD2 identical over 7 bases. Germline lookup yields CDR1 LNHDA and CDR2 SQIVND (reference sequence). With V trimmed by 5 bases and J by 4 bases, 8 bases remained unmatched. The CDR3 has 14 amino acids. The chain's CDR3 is CASSAGLVGYEQYF. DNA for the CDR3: TGTGCCAGTAGTGCCGGACTAGTTGGTTACGAGCAGTACTTC.